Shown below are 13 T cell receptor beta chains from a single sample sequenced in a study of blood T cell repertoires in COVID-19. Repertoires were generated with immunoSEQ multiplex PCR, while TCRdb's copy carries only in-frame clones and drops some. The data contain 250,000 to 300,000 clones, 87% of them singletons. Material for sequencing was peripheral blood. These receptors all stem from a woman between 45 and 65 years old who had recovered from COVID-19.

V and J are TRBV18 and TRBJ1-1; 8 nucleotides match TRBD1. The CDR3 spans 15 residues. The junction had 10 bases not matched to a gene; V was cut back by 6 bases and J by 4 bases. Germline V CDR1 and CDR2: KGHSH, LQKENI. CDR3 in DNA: TGTGCCAGCTCCAAAAACCGACAGGGGAGCACTGAAGCTTTCTTT. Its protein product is CASSKNRQGSTEAFF.

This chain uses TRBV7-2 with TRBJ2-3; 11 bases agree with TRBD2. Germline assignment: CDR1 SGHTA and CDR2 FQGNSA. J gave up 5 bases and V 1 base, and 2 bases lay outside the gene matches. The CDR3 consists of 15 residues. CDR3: CASSLGTSGLDTQYF. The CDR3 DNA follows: TGTGCCAGCAGCTTAGGGACTAGCGGGCTAGATACGCAGTATTTT.

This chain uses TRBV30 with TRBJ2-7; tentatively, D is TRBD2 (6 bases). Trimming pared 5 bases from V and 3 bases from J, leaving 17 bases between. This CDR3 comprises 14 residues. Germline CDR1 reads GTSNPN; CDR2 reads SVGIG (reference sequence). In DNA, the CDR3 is TGTGCCTGGGCTCGGGATAGGAGGGTCTACGAGCAGTACTTC. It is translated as CAWARDRRVYEQYF.

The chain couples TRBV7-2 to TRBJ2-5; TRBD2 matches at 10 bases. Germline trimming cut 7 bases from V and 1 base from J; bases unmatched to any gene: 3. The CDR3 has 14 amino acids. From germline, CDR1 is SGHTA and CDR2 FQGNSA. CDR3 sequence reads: CASNRLAGQETQYF. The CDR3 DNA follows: TGTGCCAGCAATAGACTAGCGGGCCAAGAGACCCAGTACTTC.

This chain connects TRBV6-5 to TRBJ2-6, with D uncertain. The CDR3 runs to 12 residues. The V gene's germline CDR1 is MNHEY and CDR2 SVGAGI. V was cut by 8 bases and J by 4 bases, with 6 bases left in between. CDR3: CASRSGANVLTF. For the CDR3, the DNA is TGTGCCAGCCGGAGCGGGGCCAACGTCCTGACTTTC.

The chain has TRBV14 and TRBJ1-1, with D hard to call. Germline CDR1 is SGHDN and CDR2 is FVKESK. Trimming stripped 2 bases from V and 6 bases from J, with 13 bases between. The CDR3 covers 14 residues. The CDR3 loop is CASSQLAGVAEAFF. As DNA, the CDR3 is TGTGCCAGCAGCCAATTGGCTGGTGTTGCTGAAGCTTTCTTT.

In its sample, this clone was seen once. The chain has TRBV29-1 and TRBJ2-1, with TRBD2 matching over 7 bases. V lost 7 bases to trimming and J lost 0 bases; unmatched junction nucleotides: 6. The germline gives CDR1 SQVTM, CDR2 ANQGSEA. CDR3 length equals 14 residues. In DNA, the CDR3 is TGCAGCGCAATCACTAGCGCCTCCTACAATGAGCAGTTCTTC. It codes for CSAITSASYNEQFF.

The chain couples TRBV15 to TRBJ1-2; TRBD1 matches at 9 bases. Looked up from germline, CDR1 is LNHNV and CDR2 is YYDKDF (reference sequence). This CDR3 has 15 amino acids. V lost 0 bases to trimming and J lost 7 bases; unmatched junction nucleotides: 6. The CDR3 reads CATSREGQGRLGYTF. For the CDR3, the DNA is TGTGCCACCAGCAGAGAGGGACAGGGAAGGCTTGGCTACACCTTC.

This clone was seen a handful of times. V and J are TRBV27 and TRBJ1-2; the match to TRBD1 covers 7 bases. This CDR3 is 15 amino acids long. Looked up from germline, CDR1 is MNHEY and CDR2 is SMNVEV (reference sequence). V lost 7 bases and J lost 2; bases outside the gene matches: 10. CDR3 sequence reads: CASTTMLQGNYGYTF. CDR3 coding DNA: TGTGCCAGCACAACCATGCTACAGGGGAACTATGGCTACACCTTC.

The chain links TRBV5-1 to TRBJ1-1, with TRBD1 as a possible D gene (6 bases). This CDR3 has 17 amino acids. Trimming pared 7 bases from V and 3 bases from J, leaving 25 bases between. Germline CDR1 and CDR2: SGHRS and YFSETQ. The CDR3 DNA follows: TGCGCCAGCTCGAACAGGGATATGGTAAGTGCGGACACTGAAGCTTTCTTT. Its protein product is CASSNRDMVSADTEAFF.

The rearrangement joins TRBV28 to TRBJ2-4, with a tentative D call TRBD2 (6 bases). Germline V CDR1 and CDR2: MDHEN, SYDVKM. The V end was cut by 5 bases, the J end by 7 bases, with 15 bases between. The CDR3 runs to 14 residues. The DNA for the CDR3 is TGTGCCAGCAGTCCTCAGCGGGTGGGCAACATTCAGTACTTC. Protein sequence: CASSPQRVGNIQYF.

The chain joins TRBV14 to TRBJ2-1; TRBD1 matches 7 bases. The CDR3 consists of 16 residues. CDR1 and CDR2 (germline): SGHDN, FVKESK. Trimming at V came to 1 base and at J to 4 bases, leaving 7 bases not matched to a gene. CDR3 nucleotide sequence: TGTGCCAGCAGCCAAGTAGGACAGGAGAAATACAATGAGCAGTTCTTC. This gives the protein CASSQVGQEKYNEQFF.

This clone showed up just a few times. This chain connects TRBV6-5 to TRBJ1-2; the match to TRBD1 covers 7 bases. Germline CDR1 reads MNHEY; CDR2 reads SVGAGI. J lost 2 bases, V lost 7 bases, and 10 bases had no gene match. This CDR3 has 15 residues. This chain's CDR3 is CASIPLDRWNYGYTF. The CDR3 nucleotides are TGTGCCAGCATTCCCTTGGACAGGTGGAACTATGGCTACACCTTC.